This T cell receptor beta chain emerged from a study of regulatory T cells in long-lasting Graves disease. iRepertoire HTBI primers and Arm-PCR of CDR3 regions built TCR beta libraries. TCRdb recomputed calls from the multiplex PCR reads with MiXCR, one row per CDR3 protein. Of 550,000 to 650,000 distinct CDR3 sequences listed, about 16% are singletons. V shed 8 bases and J shed 4 bases, with 18 bases lying between them. Looked up from germline, CDR1 is SQVTM and CDR2 is ANQGSEA. The CDR3 spans 14 residues. As for time point: newly diagnosed GD, antithyroid drugs for less than 3 months. Isolated PBMC RNA provided the starting material for the TCR library. These data also featured in a second study, about T cells in Graves' hyperthyroidism and ophthalmopathy.

This TCR derives from a man between 18 and 35 years old with Graves disease. The rearrangement joins TRBV29-1 to TRBJ2-1; tentatively, D is TRBD2 (6 bases). Sequenced here: peripheral blood mononuclear cells (PBMCs), sampled at new diagnosis, from a patient treated with antithyroid drugs. CDR3 sequence (DNA): TGCAGCTATCTTCGGGGGACTGGGTACAATGAGCAGTTCTTC. Its protein product is CSYLRGTGYNEQFF.